This T cell receptor beta chain was recorded in a study of T cell repertoires in cytomegalovirus infection. Points from the study as a whole: Adding up the frequency of public TCR beta families identified people who carried CMV plus the relevant HLA.

TCRdb reprocessed the reads with MiXCR, giving one entry per CDR3 protein. The sample consists of about 830,000 distinct CDR3 sequences, over 25% of them appearing once. The table lists this clonotype with a few counts. Antigen: not known. The CDR3 is 14 amino acids. J gave up 5 bases and V 6 bases, and 4 bases lay outside the gene matches. Germline-derived CDR1 and CDR2 are SGHVS and FQNEAQ. This clonotype was obtained from a human donor in good health (CMV status not recorded). Some clones in this sample may be carry-over from other donors' samples. J is TRBJ2-2 and V is TRBV7-8; 9 positions agree with TRBD1. The starting material was cultured CD8+ T cells from PBMCs, obtained from culture after CMV antigen stimulation. The CDR3 sequence: CASRNRGRTGELFF. The CDR3 bases are TGTGCCAGCAGAAACAGGGGGCGGACCGGGGAGCTGTTTTTT.